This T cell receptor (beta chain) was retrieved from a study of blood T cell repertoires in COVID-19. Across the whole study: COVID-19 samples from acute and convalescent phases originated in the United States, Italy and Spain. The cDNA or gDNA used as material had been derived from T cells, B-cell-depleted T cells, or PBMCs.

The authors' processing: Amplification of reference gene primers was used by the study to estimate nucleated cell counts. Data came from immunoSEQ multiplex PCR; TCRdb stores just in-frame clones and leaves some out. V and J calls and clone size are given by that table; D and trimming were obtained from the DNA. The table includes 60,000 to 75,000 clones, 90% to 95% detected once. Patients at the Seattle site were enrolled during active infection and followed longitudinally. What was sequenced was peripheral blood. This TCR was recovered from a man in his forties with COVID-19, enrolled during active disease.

The CDR3 sequence: CASRAGGRVETQYF. The CDR3 nucleotides read TGTGCCAGCAGAGCGGGGGGGCGGGTGGAGACCCAGTACTTC. The chain uses TRBV3-1 (or the pseudogene TRBV3-2) and TRBJ2-5; TRBD2 matches at 10 bases. CDR3 length equals 14 residues. CDR1 is LGHDT and CDR2 is YNNKEL in the germline V gene (reference sequence). V trimming: 6 bases; J trimming: 5 bases; junction bases outside the gene matches: 6.